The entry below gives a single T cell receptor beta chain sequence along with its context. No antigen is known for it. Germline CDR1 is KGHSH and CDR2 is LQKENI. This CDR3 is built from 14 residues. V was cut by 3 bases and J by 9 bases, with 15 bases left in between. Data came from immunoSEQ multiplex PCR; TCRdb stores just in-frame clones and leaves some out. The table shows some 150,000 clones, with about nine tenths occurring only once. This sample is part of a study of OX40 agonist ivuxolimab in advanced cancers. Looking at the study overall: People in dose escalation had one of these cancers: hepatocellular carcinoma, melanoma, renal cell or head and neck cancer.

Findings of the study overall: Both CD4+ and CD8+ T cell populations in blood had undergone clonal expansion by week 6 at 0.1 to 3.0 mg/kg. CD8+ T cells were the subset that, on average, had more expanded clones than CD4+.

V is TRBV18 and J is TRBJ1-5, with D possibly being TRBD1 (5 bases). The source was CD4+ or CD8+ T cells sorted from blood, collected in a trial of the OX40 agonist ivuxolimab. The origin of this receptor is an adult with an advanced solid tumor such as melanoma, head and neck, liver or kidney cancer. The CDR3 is CASSPPTVSMPQHF. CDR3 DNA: TGTGCCAGCTCACCCCCGACAGTATCTATGCCCCAGCATTTT.